The rows below give T cell receptor beta chains drawn from one sample of a study of patients and donors after allogeneic stem cell transplantation. TCRdb re-called the RT-PCR reads with MiXCR, one entry per CDR3 protein. The profile shows about 87,000 distinct CDR3 sequences, around 5% of them singletons. The specimen sequenced was blood, either unsorted or a sorted T cell fraction (not recorded which). The receptors originated from a human donor who was either an allogeneic HSCT recipient or a stem cell or donor lymphocyte infusion donor (not recorded which). It is not recorded whose cells these are; they may come from a transplant donor. Each CDR3 is given with its conserved first and last residue. The D gene is left open where the match is weak. A row's size may be missing; if present it is once, few, many or a size class.

>TRBV5-1|many|NA|TRBJ1-2
TGCGCCAGCCAGGTTTCTCCGGGGGACTATGGCTACACCTTC
CASQVSPGDYGYTF
>TRBV20-1|many|NA|TRBJ2-7
TGCAGTGCTTACAGGGGCGGGAGCTCCTACGAGCAGTACTTC
CSAYRGGSSYEQYF
>TRBV29-1|many|TRBD2|TRBJ2-1
TGCAGCGTTGTGAAGGGGCTAGCGGGAGCCGGTGAGCAGTTCTTC
CSVVKGLAGAGEQFF
>TRBV2|few|NA|TRBJ2-7
TGTGCCAGCAGTGCTAGGGTTGAGTCCTACGAGCAGTACTTC
CASSARVESYEQYF
>TRBV4-2|few|TRBD2|TRBJ2-1
TGTGCCAGCAGCCGGACGCCACTAGCGGGAGGCCAGCAGGAGCAGTTCTTC
CASSRTPLAGGQQEQFF
>TRBV10-3|many|TRBD1|TRBJ1-2
TGTGCCATCAGCAGGACAGGGGGCGAGGGTGGCTACACCTTC
CAISRTGGEGGYTF
>TRBV20-1|many|NA|TRBJ1-3
TGCAGTGCTAGACAGGGTCTAGCAGGAAACACCATATATTTT
CSARQGLAGNTIYF
>TRBV9|many|NA|TRBJ1-2
TGTGCCAGCAGCGCTCGAGCCGGGACCCTGCAGGGCTACACCTTC
CASSARAGTLQGYTF
>TRBV5-8|many|TRBD1|TRBJ1-1
TGTGCCAGCAGCGCGACAGGGGGAAGAACTGAAGCTTTCTTT
CASSATGGRTEAFF
>TRBV5-5|many|TRBD1|TRBJ1-4
TGTGCCAGCAGTTGGGGGACAGGGATCGGGGAAAAACTGTTTTTT
CASSWGTGIGEKLFF
>TRBV7-9|many|NA|TRBJ1-1
TGTGCCAGCAGCTCCAGGAGAAGCTCCACTGAAGCTTTCTTT
CASSSRRSSTEAFF
>TRBV5-1|many|TRBD2|TRBJ2-7
TGCGCCAGCAGCCCCGTAGCGGGGGGGGTCACCTACGAGCAGTACTTC
CASSPVAGGVTYEQYF
>TRBV5-5|NA|TRBD2|TRBJ2-7
TGTGCCAGCAGCTTGGCGGGGACTAGCCCCTACGAGCAGTACTTC
CASSLAGTSPYEQYF
>TRBV6-1|many|NA|TRBJ1-4
TGTGCCAGCAGTGAAGGAGGCTGGGAGGGAGTTTGGGAAAAACTGTTTTTT
CASSEGGWEGVWEKLFF
>TRBV19|many|NA|TRBJ1-5
TGTGCCAGTAGTTTCCGGGATCAGCCCCAGCATTTT
CASSFRDQPQHF
>TRBV2|many|TRBD1|TRBJ1-2
TGTGCCAGCCTCCAGGGGGACGCCTATGGCTACACCTTC
CASLQGDAYGYTF
>TRBV19|many|NA|TRBJ1-1
TGTGCCACCCGACGAGTGACTGAAGCTTTCTTT
CATRRVTEAFF
>TRBV20-1|many|NA|TRBJ2-4
TGCAGTGCTAGAGATCAATTAGGGTCGAACATTCAGTACTTC
CSARDQLGSNIQYF
>TRBV5-1|many|NA|TRBJ2-7
TGCGCCAGCAGCTTGGACGGGGAAAGCTCCTACGAGCAGTACTTC
CASSLDGESSYEQYF
>TRBV12-3/TRBV12-4|NA|NA|TRBJ1-1
TGTGCCAGCACCCCTTTCCCCCAGGGCACTGAAGCTTTCTTT
CASTPFPQGTEAFF
>TRBV21-1|few|NA|TRBJ1-2
TGTGCCAGCACCTCCGGTGGCGGAAGACCCAGGGAGTACTATGGCTACACCTTC
CASTSGGGRPREYYGYTF
>TRBV18|many|TRBD1|TRBJ1-5
TGTGCCAGCTCACCGGGACAGGAGCACAATCAGCCCCAGCATTTT
CASSPGQEHNQPQHF
>TRBV10-3|NA|NA|TRBJ2-3
TGTGCCATCAGTGAGGTACGGGAGAGCCCCACAGATACGCAGTATTTT
CAISEVRESPTDTQYF
>TRBV5-1|many|NA|TRBJ2-5
TGCGCCAGCAGCTTGGCGGGTAGCGGAGTCCAAGAGACCCAGTACTTC
CASSLAGSGVQETQYF
>TRBV6-5|many|NA|TRBJ2-7
TGTGCCAGCAGGGGTCTCTCCTACGAGCAGTACTTC
CASRGLSYEQYF
>TRBV28|many|NA|TRBJ1-5
TGTGCCAGCAGGTTTCTGAGCAATCAGCCCCAGCATTTT
CASRFLSNQPQHF
>TRBV7-3|NA|TRBD2|TRBJ2-1
TGTGCCAGCAGCTTAACGGGAGGGGACCCCTGGAATGAGCAGTTCTTC
CASSLTGGDPWNEQFF
>TRBV6-1|few|NA|TRBJ2-5
TGTGCCAGCAGCTTAACCACCGAAGAGACCCAGTACTTC
CASSLTTEETQYF
>TRBV27|many|TRBD1|TRBJ1-5
TGTGCCAGCAGTGAGGGCCAGGGGGCAGGGCCCCAGCATTTT
CASSEGQGAGPQHF
>TRBV20-1|few|TRBD2|TRBJ2-1
TGCAGTGCTACTAAACCGGGACTAGCGGGAAAAGTCAATGAGCAGTTCTTC
CSATKPGLAGKVNEQFF
>TRBV11-1|many|TRBD1|TRBJ1-3
TGTGCCAGCAGCTGGCCTGTAGGACAGGGCCGAGACTCTGGAAACACCATATATTTT
CASSWPVGQGRDSGNTIYF
>TRBV4-1|many|NA|TRBJ1-4
TGCGCCAGCAGCCAAGGGCCGGCCTCAACTAATGAAAAACTGTTTTTT
CASSQGPASTNEKLFF
>TRBV7-3|NA|NA|TRBJ1-1
TGTGCCAGCAGCTTAAGTGGGGGGAGCACTGAAGCTTTCTTT
CASSLSGGSTEAFF
>TRBV7-8|many|TRBD1|TRBJ1-1
TGTGCCAGCAGCTTCGGACAGGGTTCGGCGATGGCCACTGAAGCTTTCTTT
CASSFGQGSAMATEAFF
>TRBV11-2|few|TRBD1|TRBJ2-1
TGTGCCAGCAGCCTTAACCCGGGACAGGGCAGTGAGCAGTTCTTC
CASSLNPGQGSEQFF
>TRBV5-1|few|NA|TRBJ2-2
TGCGCCAGCAGCATCGGGACGCTGAACACCGGGGAGCTGTTTTTT
CASSIGTLNTGELFF
>TRBV10-1|NA|TRBD1|TRBJ2-7
TGCGCCAGCAAGGACAGGGTGGAGGGCGAGCAGTACTTC
CASKDRVEGEQYF
>TRBV27|few|NA|TRBJ1-3
TGTGCCAGCAGTTCCCCTGGAAACACCATATATTTT
CASSSPGNTIYF
>TRBV7-6|many|TRBD1|TRBJ2-2
TGTGCCAGCAGCTCGGGACAGGGTACCGGGGAGCTGTTTTTT
CASSSGQGTGELFF
>TRBV3-1|many|NA|TRBJ2-1
TGTGCCAGCAGCCAGGACTTAGCGTCCCGTAATGAGCAGTTCTTC
CASSQDLASRNEQFF
>TRBV9|NA|NA|TRBJ1-1
TGTGCCAGCAGCGCCCAGGGTACGGCCACTGAAGCTTTCTTT
CASSAQGTATEAFF
>TRBV7-3|NA|NA|TRBJ2-2
TGTGCCAGCAGTCTAGGGCGGGACGGCACCGGGGAGCTGTTT
CASSLGRDGTGELF
>TRBV9|many|NA|TRBJ2-5
TGTGCCAGCAGCGCCACAGGGTTCCAAGAGACCCAGTACTTC
CASSATGFQETQYF
>TRBV27|NA|NA|TRBJ2-7
TGTGCCAGCAGTTTAAAAGTATCCTACGAGCAGTACTTC
CASSLKVSYEQYF
>TRBV2|many|NA|TRBJ2-6
TGTGCCAGCAGTGTAGGGATATCTGGGGCCAACGTCCTGACTTTC
CASSVGISGANVLTF
>TRBV24-1|many|NA|TRBJ2-1
TGTGCCACCAGTGGGCTTGGGCGTGAGCAGTTCTTC
CATSGLGREQFF
>TRBV5-1|many|TRBD1|TRBJ1-1
TGCGCCAGCAGCTCGGGACAGCCGAACACTGAAGCTTTCTTT
CASSSGQPNTEAFF
>TRBV27|many|TRBD1|TRBJ1-5
TGTGCCAGCAGTTCCAGGGGGCATCAGCCCCAGCATTTT
CASSSRGHQPQHF
>TRBV4-1|many|NA|TRBJ2-5
TGCGCCAGCAGCCAAGGGACTTCCAGGGGGACCCAGTACTTC
CASSQGTSRGTQYF
>TRBV9|many|NA|TRBJ2-7
TGTGCCAGCAGCCCCGGGGCGGAGCAGTACTTC
CASSPGAEQYF
>TRBV20-1|many|NA|TRBJ1-1
TGCAGTGCTAAACAGGGATATACTGAAGCTTTCTTT
CSAKQGYTEAFF
>TRBV9|many|NA|TRBJ2-1
TGTGCCAGCAGCGTCTCCCCGTTGGGGGCCAACAATGAGCAGTTCTTC
CASSVSPLGANNEQFF
>TRBV27|medium-sized|TRBD1|TRBJ1-1
TGTGCCAGCAGCACCGGGACAGGGACGAACACTGAAGCTTTCTTT
CASSTGTGTNTEAFF
>TRBV15|NA|NA|TRBJ2-5
TGTGCCACCAGCAGTAAGGACAGAGGGGAGACCCAGTACTTC
CATSSKDRGETQYF
>TRBV7-2|NA|NA|TRBJ1-4
TGTGCCAGCAGCCCAAGGGGTCCAACTAATGAAAAACTGTTTTTT
CASSPRGPTNEKLFF
>TRBV7-2|many|NA|TRBJ1-2
TGTGCCAGCAGCTCAACGGACACCTATGGCTACACCTTC
CASSSTDTYGYTF
>TRBV18|many|TRBD1|TRBJ2-1
TGTGCCAGCTCACCCGGGACAGGGACTTACAATGAGCAGTTCTTC
CASSPGTGTYNEQFF
>TRBV28|NA|NA|TRBJ2-5
TGTGCCAGCAGTCGACCGGGAACGCCGGAGACCCAGTACTTC
CASSRPGTPETQYF
>TRBV5-1|many|NA|TRBJ1-1
TGCGCCAGCAGCTTTCATCGGGGCAACACTGAAGCTTTCTTT
CASSFHRGNTEAFF